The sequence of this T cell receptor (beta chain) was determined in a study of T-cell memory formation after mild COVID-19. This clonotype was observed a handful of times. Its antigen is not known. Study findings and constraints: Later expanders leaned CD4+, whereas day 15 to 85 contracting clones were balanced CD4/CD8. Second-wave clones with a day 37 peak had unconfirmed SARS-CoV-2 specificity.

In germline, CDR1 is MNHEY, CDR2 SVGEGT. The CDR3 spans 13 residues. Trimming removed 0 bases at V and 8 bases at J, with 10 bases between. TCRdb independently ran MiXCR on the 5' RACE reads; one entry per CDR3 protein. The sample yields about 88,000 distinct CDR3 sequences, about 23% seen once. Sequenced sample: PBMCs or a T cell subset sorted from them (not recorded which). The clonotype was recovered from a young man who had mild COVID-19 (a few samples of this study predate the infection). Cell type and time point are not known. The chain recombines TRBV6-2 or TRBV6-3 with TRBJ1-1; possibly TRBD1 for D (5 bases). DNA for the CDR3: TGTGCCAGCAGTTACTCGAGCAAGGGGGAAGCTTTCTTT. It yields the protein CASSYSSKGEAFF.